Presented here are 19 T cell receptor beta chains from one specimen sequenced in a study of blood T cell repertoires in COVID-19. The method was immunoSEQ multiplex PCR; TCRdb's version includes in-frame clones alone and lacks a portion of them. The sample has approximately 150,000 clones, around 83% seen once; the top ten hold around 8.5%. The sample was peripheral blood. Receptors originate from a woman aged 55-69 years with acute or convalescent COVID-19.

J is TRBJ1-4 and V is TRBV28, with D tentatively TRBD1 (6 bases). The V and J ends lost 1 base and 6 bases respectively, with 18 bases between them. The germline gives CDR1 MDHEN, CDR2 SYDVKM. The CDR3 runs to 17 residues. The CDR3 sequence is CASSLSYGGQQDEKLFF. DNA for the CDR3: TGTGCCAGCAGTTTATCGTATGGAGGACAGCAAGATGAAAAACTGTTTTTT.

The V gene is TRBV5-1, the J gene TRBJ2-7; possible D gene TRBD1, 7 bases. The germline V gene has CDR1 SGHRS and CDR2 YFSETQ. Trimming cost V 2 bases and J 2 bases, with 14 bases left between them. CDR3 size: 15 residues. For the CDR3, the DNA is TGCGCCAGCAGCTTCCGACTAGGGGGCACCTACGAGCAGTACTTC. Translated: CASSFRLGGTYEQYF.

Written as DNA, the CDR3 is TGTGCCAGCAGTGGACCTAGCGGCCCGACCAAAAACATTCAGTACTTC. Translation gives CASSGPSGPTKNIQYF. The rearrangement uses TRBV6-1 and TRBJ2-4; 7 bases line up with TRBD2. The CDR3 covers 16 residues. Germline V gene sequence: CDR1 MNHNS, CDR2 SASEGT. V gave up 4 bases and J gave up 2 bases; unmatched junction bases: 8.

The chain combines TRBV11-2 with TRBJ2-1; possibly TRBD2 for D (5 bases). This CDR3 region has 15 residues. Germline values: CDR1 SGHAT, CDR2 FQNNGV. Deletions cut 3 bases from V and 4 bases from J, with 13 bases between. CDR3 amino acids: CASSLEAADYNEQFF. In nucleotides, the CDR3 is TGTGCCAGCAGCTTGGAAGCGGCCGATTACAATGAGCAGTTCTTC.

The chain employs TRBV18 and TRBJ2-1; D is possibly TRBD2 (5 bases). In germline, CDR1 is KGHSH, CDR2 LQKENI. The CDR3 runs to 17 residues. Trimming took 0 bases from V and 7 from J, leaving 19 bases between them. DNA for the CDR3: TGTGCCAGCTCACCACCTTTGTCGGGGTTCCTGTGGAATGAGCAGTTCTTC. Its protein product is CASSPPLSGFLWNEQFF.

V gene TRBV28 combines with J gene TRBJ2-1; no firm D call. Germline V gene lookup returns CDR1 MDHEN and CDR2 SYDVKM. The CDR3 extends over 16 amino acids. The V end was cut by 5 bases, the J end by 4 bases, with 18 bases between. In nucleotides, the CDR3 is TGTGCCAGCAGTCCATCACGCGTGGGCCCTTACAATGAGCAGTTCTTC. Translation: CASSPSRVGPYNEQFF.

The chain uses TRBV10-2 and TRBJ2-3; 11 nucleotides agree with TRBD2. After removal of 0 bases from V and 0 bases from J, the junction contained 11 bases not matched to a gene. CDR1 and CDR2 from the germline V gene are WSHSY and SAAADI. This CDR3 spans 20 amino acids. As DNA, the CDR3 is TGCGCCAGCAGTGAGTCGAGACCTAGCGGGGGGCAAATTAGCACAGATACGCAGTATTTT. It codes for CASSESRPSGGQISTDTQYF.

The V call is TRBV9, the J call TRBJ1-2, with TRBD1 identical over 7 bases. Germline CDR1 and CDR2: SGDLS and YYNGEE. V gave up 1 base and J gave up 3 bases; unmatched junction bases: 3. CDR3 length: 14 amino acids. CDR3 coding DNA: TGTGCCAGCAGCGTAAGAGGGGGCGACTATGGCTACACCTTC. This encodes CASSVRGGDYGYTF.

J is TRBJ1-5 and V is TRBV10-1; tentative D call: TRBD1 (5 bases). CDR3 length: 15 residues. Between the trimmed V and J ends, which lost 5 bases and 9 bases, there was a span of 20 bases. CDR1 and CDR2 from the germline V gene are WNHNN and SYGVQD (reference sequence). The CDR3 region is CASSLRLQGHGPQHF. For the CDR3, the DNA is TGCGCCAGCAGTCTTAGGCTGCAGGGCCACGGGCCCCAGCATTTT.

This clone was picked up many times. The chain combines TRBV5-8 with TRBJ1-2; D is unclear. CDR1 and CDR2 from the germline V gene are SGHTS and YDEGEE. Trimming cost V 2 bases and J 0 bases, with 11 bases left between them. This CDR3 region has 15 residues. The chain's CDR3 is CASSFKQVPNYGYTF. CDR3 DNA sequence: TGTGCCAGCAGCTTTAAGCAAGTTCCTAACTATGGCTACACCTTC.

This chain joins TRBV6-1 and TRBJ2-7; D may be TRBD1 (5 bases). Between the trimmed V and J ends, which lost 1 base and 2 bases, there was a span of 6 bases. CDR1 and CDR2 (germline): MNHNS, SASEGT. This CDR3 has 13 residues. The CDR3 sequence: CASSEGRAYEQYF. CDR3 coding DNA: TGTGCCAGCAGTGAAGGCAGGGCCTACGAGCAGTACTTC.

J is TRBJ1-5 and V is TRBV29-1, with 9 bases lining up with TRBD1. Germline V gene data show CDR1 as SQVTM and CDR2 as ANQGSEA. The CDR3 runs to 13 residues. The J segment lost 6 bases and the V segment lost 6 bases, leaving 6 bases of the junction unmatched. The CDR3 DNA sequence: TGCAGCGTGTCAGGGACAGGGCGTCAGCCCCAGCATTTT. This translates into CSVSGTGRQPQHF.

CDR3 amino acids: CASSPYTGELFF. The CDR3 region has the DNA TGTGCCAGCAGCCCTTACACCGGGGAGCTGTTTTTT. V gene TRBV27 combines with J gene TRBJ2-2; D gene uncertain. This CDR3 region has 12 residues. V was clipped by 6 bases and J by 3 bases, with 5 bases between them. Germline V lookup: CDR1 MNHEY, CDR2 SMNVEV (reference sequence).

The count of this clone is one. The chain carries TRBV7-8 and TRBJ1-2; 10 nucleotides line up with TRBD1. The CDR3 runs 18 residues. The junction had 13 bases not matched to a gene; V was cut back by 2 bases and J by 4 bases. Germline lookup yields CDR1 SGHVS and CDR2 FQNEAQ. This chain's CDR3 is CASSLLGVTTGGSYGYTF. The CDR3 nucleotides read TGTGCCAGCAGCTTATTAGGCGTGACGACAGGGGGCTCCTATGGCTACACCTTC. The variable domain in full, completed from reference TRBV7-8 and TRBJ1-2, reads GAGVSQSPRYKVAKRGQDVALRCDPISGHVSLFWYQQALGQGPEFLTYFQNEAQLDKSGLPSDRFFAERPEGSVSTLKIQRTQQEDSAVYLCASSLLGVTTGGSYGYTFGSGTRLTVV.

CDR3 sequence reads: CASSPRNQPQHF. DNA for the CDR3: TGTGCCAGCAGCCCGCGTAATCAGCCCCAGCATTTT. V usage is TRBV7-8 and J usage is TRBJ1-5; D call uncertain. The CDR3 is 12 amino acids. Trimming shortened V by 5 bases and J by 4 bases, and 6 bases separated the two germline ends. Germline V gene sequence: CDR1 SGHVS, CDR2 FQNEAQ.

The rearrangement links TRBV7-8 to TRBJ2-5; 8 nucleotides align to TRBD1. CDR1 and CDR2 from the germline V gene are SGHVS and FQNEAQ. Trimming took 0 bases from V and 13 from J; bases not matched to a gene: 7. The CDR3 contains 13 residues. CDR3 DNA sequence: TGTGCCAGCAGCTTAGCCCTAAGGGACAGGCGGTACTTC. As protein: CASSLALRDRRYF.

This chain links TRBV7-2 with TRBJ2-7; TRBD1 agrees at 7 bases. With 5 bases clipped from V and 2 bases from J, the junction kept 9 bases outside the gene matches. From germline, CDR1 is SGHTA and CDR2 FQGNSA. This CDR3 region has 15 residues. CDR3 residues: CASSRDSTTAYEQYF. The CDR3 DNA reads TGTGCCAGCAGCAGGGACAGCACTACCGCCTACGAGCAGTACTTC.

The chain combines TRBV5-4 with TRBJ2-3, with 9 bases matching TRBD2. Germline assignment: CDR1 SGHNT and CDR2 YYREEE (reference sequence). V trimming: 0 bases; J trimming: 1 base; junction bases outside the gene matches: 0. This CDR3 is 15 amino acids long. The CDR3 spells CASSLASGGTDTQYF. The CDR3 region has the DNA TGTGCCAGCAGCTTGGCTAGCGGGGGCACAGATACGCAGTATTTT. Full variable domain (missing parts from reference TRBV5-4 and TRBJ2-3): ETGVTQSPTHLIKTRGQQVTLRCSSQSGHNTVSWYQQALGQGPQFIFQYYREEENGRGNFPPRFSGLQFPNYSSELNVNALELDDSALYLCASSLASGGTDTQYFGPGTRLTVL.

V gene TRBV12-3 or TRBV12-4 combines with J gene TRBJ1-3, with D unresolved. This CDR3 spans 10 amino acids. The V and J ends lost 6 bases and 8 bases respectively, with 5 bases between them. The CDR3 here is CASRRDTIYF. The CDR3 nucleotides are TGTGCCAGCAGGCGGGACACCATATATTTT.